This is a list of T cell receptor beta chains from one sample in a study of siplizumab effects on memory and regulatory T cells. Clones were read by immunoSEQ multiplex PCR, and TCRdb kept only the in-frame ones, dropping some. The profile shows 95,000 to 100,000 clones, around 90% of them singletons. Sample: non-Treg CD4+ T cells sorted from blood. These receptors were taken from a human donor in good health. Each CDR3 is given with its conserved first and last residue. D genes are given only for firm matches. Rows may omit the clone size; those that give it use once, few, many or a size class.

v_gene,d_gene,abundance,j_gene,CDR3aa,CDR3nt
TRBV5-1,TRBD2,-,TRBJ2-2,CASSDPGTMNTGELFF,TGCGCCAGCAGCGACCCCGGGACTATGAACACCGGGGAGCTGTTTTTT
TRBV9,-,-,TRBJ2-2,CASSRDRPDTGELFF,TGTGCCAGCAGCCGGGACCGACCGGACACCGGGGAGCTGTTTTTT
TRBV5-1,TRBD2,-,TRBJ2-3,CASSRSGLDRLAGGGDTQYF,TGCGCCAGCAGCCGGAGTGGGTTGGATAGACTAGCGGGAGGAGGAGATACGCAGTATTTT
TRBV5-1,-,-,TRBJ1-3,CASSRDRGNTIYF,TGCGCCAGCAGCAGAGACAGGGGAAACACCATATATTTT
TRBV7-3,-,once,TRBJ2-1,CASSLTGPEQFF,TGTGCCAGCAGCTTAACGGGCCCTGAGCAGTTCTTC
TRBV7-7,-,-,TRBJ2-2,CASSPLLGNTGELFF,TGTGCTAGCAGCCCGCTACTTGGAAACACCGGGGAGCTGTTTTTT
TRBV7-2,TRBD2,-,TRBJ2-3,CASSLIAGGTDTQYF,TGTGCCAGCAGCTTAATAGCGGGTGGCACAGATACGCAGTATTTT
TRBV12-5,-,-,TRBJ2-7,CASGEPGEDEQYF,TGTGCTAGTGGAGAACCAGGGGAAGACGAGCAGTACTTC
TRBV6-4,-,-,TRBJ1-3,CASRRASGNTIYF,TGTGCCTCTCGACGGGCCTCTGGAAACACCATATATTTT
TRBV7-2,TRBD1,-,TRBJ1-5,CASSPRTGYSNQPQHF,TGTGCCAGCAGCCCAAGGACAGGATATAGCAATCAGCCCCAGCATTTT
TRBV28,TRBD1,-,TRBJ1-1,CASSSMDRELNTEAFF,TGTGCCAGCAGTTCAATGGACAGGGAGTTAAACACTGAAGCTTTCTTT
TRBV10-1,-,once,TRBJ2-1,CASSEAKLYNEQFF,TGCGCCAGCAGTGAAGCCAAGCTCTACAATGAGCAGTTCTTC
TRBV9,-,-,TRBJ1-4,CASSVEGYTGEKLFF,TGTGCCAGCAGCGTCGAGGGATACACAGGCGAAAAACTGTTTTTT
TRBV5-1,-,-,TRBJ2-1,CASSLASRFNNEQFF,TGCGCCAGCAGCTTGGCCAGCCGGTTCAACAATGAGCAGTTCTTC
TRBV15,-,-,TRBJ2-1,CATSRAGRVNEQFF,TGTGCCACCAGCAGAGCCGGGAGAGTTAATGAGCAGTTCTTC